This T cell receptor beta chain originates from a study of CD8 T cells in Susac syndrome. This CDR3 has 14 amino acids. V lost 4 bases, J lost 1 base, and 12 bases lay in between. CDR1 is SQVTM, CDR2 ANQGSEA, per germline. TEMRA cells underwent FACS enrichment and CD8+ and CD4+ T cells underwent negative isolation. Random hexamers were used to reverse transcribe an amount of about 0.45 to 1 ug RNA. TCRdb analysed the immunoSEQ multiplex PCR reads with MiXCR anew, one entry per CDR3 protein. The sample lists some 450,000 distinct CDR3 sequences, around 85% occurring once. The rearrangement uses TRBV29-1 and TRBJ2-3; D is possibly TRBD1 or TRBD2 (5 bases each). The specimen was CD8+ T cells from PBMCs. This sequence originates from a human donor with multiple sclerosis. The CDR3 DNA reads as TGCAGCGTTGTTGGGGGTATGGGCACAGATACGCAGTATTTT. Amino acid sequence: CSVVGGMGTDTQYF.